This TCR beta chain was recorded in a study of cytomegalovirus exposure and HLA in healthy donors. Primers for the PCR totalled 60 Vbeta and 13 Jbeta. Profiled with immunoSEQ multiplex PCR; TCRdb holds only in-frame clones, not every one. The specimen's table records 45,000 to 70,000 clones. The study's findings and limits: Presence/absence analyses took donor sequencing depth as roughly uniform.

With regard to this clone: Its antigen is still unknown.

The CDR3 consists of 15 residues. Germline values: CDR1 LNHDA, CDR2 SQIVND (reference sequence). J lost 8 bases, V lost 6 bases, and 7 bases had no gene match. Healthy bone marrow donors made up the donor group. The gene calls are TRBV19 and TRBJ1-6; 10 nucleotides agree with TRBD1. This sequence originates from a woman in her 50s in good health and CMV-seropositive. Input material: PBMCs. The CDR3 reads CASSNWGQGYSPLHF. DNA for the CDR3: TGTGCCAGTAGCAATTGGGGACAGGGGTATTCACCCCTCCACTTT.